The 18 T cell receptor beta chains reported below all come from one sample, sequenced in a study of sequential checkpoint blockade in melanoma. Treatment described: randomized to nivolumab then ipilimumab (arm A) or the reverse (arm B). This table comes from immunoSEQ multiplex PCR, and its TCRdb copy is limited to in-frame clones, with some not included. The table has under 20,000 clones, roughly two thirds seen once. Sequencing was performed on CD8+ T cells sorted from blood (inferred from file names), taken from a patient given nivolumab and ipilimumab in sequence. These TCRs come from a human donor with melanoma.

The chain carries TRBV4-3 and TRBJ2-1; TRBD2 agrees at 14 bases. The CDR3 sequence is 15 residues long. From germline, CDR1 is LGHNA and CDR2 YSLEER. V was clipped by 4 bases and J by 8 bases; unmatched bases: 4. CDR3 sequence: CASSPGLAGVYEQFF. The CDR3 DNA reads as TGCGCCAGCAGCCCGGGACTAGCGGGAGTCTATGAGCAGTTCTTC.

This clone appeared once. V usage is TRBV15 and J usage is TRBJ2-7; D gene ambiguous. V lost 0 bases to trimming and J lost 3 bases, with 12 bases between them. There are 15 residues in the CDR3. Germline-derived CDR1 and CDR2 are LNHNV and YYDKDF (reference sequence). CDR3 nucleotides: TGTGCCACCAGCAGAGATGCGAATAGAAACTACGAGCAGTACTTC. This sequence encodes CATSRDANRNYEQYF.

This clone was detected a few times. Sequence at one end of the junction differs from germline and may be a read error. The CDR3 nucleotides are TGTGCCAGCAGTTACTCCGGGACTAGTAGTCCAGATACGCAGTATTTT. Translated: CASSYSGTSSPDTQYF. The gene calls are TRBV6-4 and TRBJ2-3, with TRBD2 matching over 8 bases. The CDR3 loop spans 16 amino acids. Germline values: CDR1 MRHNA, CDR2 SNTAGT.

The genes are TRBV6-5 and TRBJ2-7, with D possibly TRBD1 on 5 matching bases. The CDR3 loop spans 14 amino acids. Trimming stripped 1 base from V and 2 bases from J, with 9 bases between. Germline-derived CDR1 and CDR2 are MNHEY and SVGAGI. CDR3 nucleotides: TGTGCCAGCAGTTACTGGGGCGACGCCTACGAGCAGTACTTC. Translation: CASSYWGDAYEQYF.

The chain has TRBV4-3 and TRBJ2-7, with TRBD2 matching over 9 bases. V shed 1 base and J 1 base; nucleotides not matched to a gene: 5. The CDR3 is made up of 16 amino acids. Germline CDR1 and CDR2: LGHNA and YSLEER. The CDR3 region is CASSQGLAGTSYEQYF. CDR3 DNA: TGCGCCAGCAGCCAAGGGCTAGCGGGAACATCCTACGAGCAGTACTTC.

This chain joins TRBV13 and TRBJ2-5; 10 bases are a match to TRBD2. The J call may not be correct, given that the DNA end is closer to TRBJ2-7. The V gene's germline CDR1 is PRHDT and CDR2 FYEKMQ (reference sequence). The CDR3 covers 15 residues. The CDR3 DNA sequence: TGTGCCAGCACCACGAGGGGGACTAGCGAGTACGAGCAGTACTTC. As protein: CASTTRGTSEYEQYF.

The gene calls are TRBV9 and TRBJ2-2; TRBD1 matches 9 bases. The J segment lost 4 bases and the V segment lost 3 bases, leaving 7 bases of the junction unmatched. The germline V gene encodes CDR1 SGDLS and CDR2 YYNGEE. The CDR3 extends over 16 amino acids. CDR3 DNA: TGTGCCAGCAGCGGCGCCGGGACAGGGCCCACCGGGGAGCTGTTTTTT. This sequence encodes CASSGAGTGPTGELFF.

The chain has TRBV6-5 and TRBJ1-2; no clear D gene. The CDR3 runs 12 residues. Germline CDR1 and CDR2: MNHEY and SVGAGI. Trimming left V 5 bases short and J 5 bases short, with 9 bases between. The CDR3 sequence is CASSPGSYGYTF. The CDR3 region has the DNA TGTGCCAGCAGTCCGGGTAGTTATGGCTACACCTTC.

The V gene is TRBV4-3, the J gene TRBJ1-2; perhaps TRBD1 as D (5 bases). The ends were cut back, 2 bases at V and 3 bases at J, with 13 bases in the middle. Germline CDR1 is LGHNA and CDR2 is YSLEER. The CDR3 totals 15 residues. DNA of the CDR3: TGCGCCAGCAGCCAAAAGGGCAGGGCGGACTATGGCTACACCTTC. Its protein is CASSQKGRADYGYTF.

This clone was detected only once. The CDR3: CASSQGAGSNQPQHF. In nucleotides, the CDR3 is TGCGCCAGCAGCCAAGGGGCAGGGAGCAATCAGCCCCAGCATTTT. This chain links TRBV4-1 with TRBJ1-5; D is possibly TRBD1 (5 bases). This CDR3 has 15 residues. Germline V gives CDR1 MGHRA, CDR2 YSYEKL. The V end lost 1 base, the J end lost 1 base, and 8 bases lay between the germline ends.

The V and J genes are TRBV15 and TRBJ2-1; 15 bases line up with TRBD2. Germline V CDR1 and CDR2: LNHNV, YYDKDF (reference sequence). This CDR3 is built from 17 residues. The junction had 11 bases not matched to a gene; V was cut back by 6 bases and J by 8 bases. CDR3 sequence: CATSPGLAGGRWDEQFF. CDR3 nucleotides: TGTGCCACCAGTCCAGGACTAGCGGGAGGGAGGTGGGATGAGCAGTTCTTC.

This clone was found a few times. This rearrangement joins TRBV6-6 to TRBJ2-3, with 7 positions matching TRBD1. This CDR3 has 14 residues. Germline V gene lookup returns CDR1 MNHNY and CDR2 SVGAGI (reference sequence). The trim removed 10 bases at V and 2 bases at J, leaving 9 bases unmatched. The CDR3 DNA is TGTGCCACGGTAGACAGGGTCCTCACAGATACGCAGTATTTT. It encodes CATVDRVLTDTQYF.

This clone was seen only once. The V and J genes are TRBV27 and TRBJ1-2; D may be TRBD1 (5 bases). Germline V gene data show CDR1 as MNHEY and CDR2 as SMNVEV (reference sequence). The length of the CDR3 is 14 residues. Trimming left V 2 bases short and J 6 bases short, with 13 bases between. CDR3 DNA: TGTGCCAGCAGTTTAGCCCCCAGGGCCAATGGCTACACCTTC. Residues: CASSLAPRANGYTF.

This clone has more than one count but fewer than ten. This chain links TRBV6-5 with TRBJ2-1, with a weak D call TRBD2 (6 bases). Per the germline V gene, CDR1 is MNHEY and CDR2 is SVGAGI. V lost 5 bases, J lost 9 bases, and 14 bases lay in between. The CDR3 totals 13 residues. The CDR3 sequence is CASSLGLGVEQFF. In DNA form, the CDR3 reads TGTGCCAGCAGTCTGGGACTGGGCGTTGAGCAGTTCTTC.

Only a few counts were recorded for this clone. In DNA form, the CDR3 reads TGTGCCAGCAGCCTCAACGGACAGCAATCTGGGGCCAACGTCCTGACTTTC. This encodes CASSLNGQQSGANVLTF. This chain joins TRBV9 and TRBJ2-6; maybe TRBD1 (6 bases). The CDR3 consists of 17 residues. The germline V and J ends were trimmed by 4 bases and 1 base, with 15 bases remaining between them. Germline V gene sequence: CDR1 SGDLS, CDR2 YYNGEE.

This clone was found a few times. The gene calls are TRBV7-7 and TRBJ2-1; the match to TRBD2 covers 8 bases. The germline CDR1 and CDR2 sequences are SSHAT and FNYEAQ (reference sequence). The trim removed 9 bases at V and 7 bases at J, leaving 11 bases unmatched. The CDR3 spans 14 residues. The CDR3 here is CARGRCTSGNEQFF. The CDR3 DNA reads as TGTGCCAGGGGGCGTTGCACTAGCGGAAATGAGCAGTTCTTC.

V and J are TRBV4-2 and TRBJ2-1; a weak D match, TRBD1 (5 bases). V shed 0 bases and J shed 2 bases, with 8 bases lying between them. The CDR3 runs 15 residues. Germline-derived CDR1 and CDR2 are LGHNA and YNFKEQ. The CDR3 DNA is TGTGCCAGCAGCCAAGAATGGACAACCTACAATGAGCAGTTCTTC. This sequence encodes CASSQEWTTYNEQFF.

The chain recombines TRBV6-6 with TRBJ2-7, with D perhaps matching TRBD1 (5 bases). The CDR3 extends over 11 amino acids. The germline V and J ends were trimmed by 8 bases and 4 bases, with 9 bases remaining between them. Germline values: CDR1 MNHNY, CDR2 SVGAGI (reference sequence). The chain's CDR3 is CASGHVYEQYF. The CDR3 region has the DNA TGTGCCAGCGGACATGTGTACGAGCAGTACTTC.